The present entry profiles one T cell receptor beta chain with its context. Clones were read by immunoSEQ multiplex PCR, and TCRdb kept only the in-frame ones, dropping some. The sample yields approximately 7,400 clones, 62% seen once. These data come from a study of early stage breast cancer tumors. V lost 6 bases to trimming and J lost 6 bases, with 17 bases between them. There are 14 residues in the CDR3. Germline CDR1 reads MDHEN; CDR2 reads SYDVKM. This TCR was recovered from a person aged 70 to 85 with breast cancer. Sequenced sample: breast tumor tissue. The J gene is TRBJ1-2, the V gene TRBV28; possibly TRBD1 for D (6 bases). The CDR3 nucleotides are TGTGCCAGCAGCCGACACAGGGATGCGGATGGCTACACCTTC. Amino acid sequence: CASSRHRDADGYTF.